Listed below are T cell receptor beta chains from one sample, sequenced in a study of blood T cell repertoires in COVID-19. The assay was immunoSEQ multiplex PCR, and TCRdb's table has in-frame clones only and misses some. The sample has under 200,000 clones, 70% to 90% seen once. The sequenced material came from peripheral blood. The receptors come from a woman aged 45 to 65 with COVID-19, enrolled during active disease. CDR3s leave out the opening cysteine and the closing phenylalanine or tryptophan.

v_gene,j_gene,CDR3aa
TRBV7-6,TRBJ2-5,ASSLFGWQGKTQY
TRBV6-6,TRBJ2-3,ASSSSDRASDTQY
TRBV3-1/TRBV3-2,TRBJ2-7,ASSQNAPGLVYEQY
TRBV12-3/TRBV12-4,TRBJ1-6,ASSPLNSPLH
TRBV9,TRBJ2-2,ASSLRTGPGELF
TRBV9,TRBJ2-3,ASSVRGQNTDTQY
TRBV19,TRBJ1-5,ASSVRQAEVQPQH
TRBV6-5,TRBJ1-2,ASSRDRGPGGYT
TRBV28,TRBJ2-3,ASSGYRRTDTQY
TRBV30,TRBJ1-2,AWSGGIGINYGYT
TRBV5-4,TRBJ1-1,ASSPGWLAEAF
TRBV7-6,TRBJ2-5,ASSLAAGAGETQY
TRBV5-1,TRBJ1-4,ASSRGGEKLF
TRBV30,TRBJ1-2,AWRPGYGGYT
TRBV5-1,TRBJ2-2,ASRTGNTGELF
TRBV3-1/TRBV3-2,TRBJ2-3,ASSQDSPYTQY
TRBV6-5,TRBJ1-5,ASSPYTNQPQH
TRBV27,TRBJ1-5,ASSFGQGNQPQH
TRBV18,TRBJ2-2,ASSPVQENTGELF
TRBV30,TRBJ2-7,AWSGFGSYEQY
TRBV19,TRBJ2-2,ASTPGTGELF
TRBV18,TRBJ1-2,ASSHGQEGYGYT
TRBV7-7,TRBJ2-7,ASSPSTGDPYEQY
TRBV5-1,TRBJ2-2,ASSLPQGYGTGELF
TRBV21-1,TRBJ1-5,ASSGGGPQH
TRBV6-2/TRBV6-3,TRBJ2-2,ASSYSDGSGGPMNTGELF
TRBV6-5,TRBJ2-5,ASYSVRGNQETQY
TRBV19,TRBJ2-7,ASSSPGLASSYEQY
TRBV6-5,TRBJ2-5,ASSYFSFAETQY